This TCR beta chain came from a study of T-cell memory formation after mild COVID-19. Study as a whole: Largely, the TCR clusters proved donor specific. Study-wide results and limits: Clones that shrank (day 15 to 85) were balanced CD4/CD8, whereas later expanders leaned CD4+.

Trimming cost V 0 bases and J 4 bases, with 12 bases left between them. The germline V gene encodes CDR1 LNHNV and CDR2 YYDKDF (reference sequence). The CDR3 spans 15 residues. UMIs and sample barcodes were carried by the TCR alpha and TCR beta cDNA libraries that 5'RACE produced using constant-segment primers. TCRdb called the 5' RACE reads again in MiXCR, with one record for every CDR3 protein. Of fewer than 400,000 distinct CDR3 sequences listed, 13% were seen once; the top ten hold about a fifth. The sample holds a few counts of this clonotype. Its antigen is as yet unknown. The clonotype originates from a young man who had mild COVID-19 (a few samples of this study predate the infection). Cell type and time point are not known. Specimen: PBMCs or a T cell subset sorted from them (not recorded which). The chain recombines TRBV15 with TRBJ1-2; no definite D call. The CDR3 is CATSRDPLNFYGYTF. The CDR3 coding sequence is TGTGCCACCAGCAGAGATCCCCTGAACTTCTATGGCTACACCTTC. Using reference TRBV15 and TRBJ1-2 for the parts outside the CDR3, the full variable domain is DAMVIQNPRYQVTQFGKPVTLSCSQTLNHNVMYWYQQKSSQAPKLLFHYYDKDFNNEADTPDNFQSRRPNTSFCFLDIRSPGLGDTAMYLCATSRDPLNFYGYTFGSGTRLTVV.